This T cell receptor beta chain was identified during a study of CD8+CD57+ T cells in acquired aplastic anemia. Study in general: On average, sorted CD4+ and CD8+ cells gave 3.2 ug of DNA.

The CDR3 has 15 residues. Germline CDR1 and CDR2: SGHTA and FQGTGA. With V trimmed by 1 base and J by 5 bases, 4 bases remained unmatched. The template for TCR beta VDJ and CDR3 sequence profiling was genomic DNA. TCRdb reanalysed the reads using MiXCR and keeps one entry per CDR3 protein. The table records more than 150,000 distinct CDR3 sequences, around half of them present only once. This clonotype occurred many times. The antigen is undetermined. General study results and limits: Common to patients and controls were twenty-nine CD8+ CDR3 sequences.

Sequencing involved patients with CD8+CD57+ cell expansion previously shown by flow cytometry. All participating patients were living with severe acquired aplastic anemia. Prior therapy had not been administered to any patient at the time of blood sampling. V is TRBV7-3 and J is TRBJ2-3, with TRBD2 identical over 9 bases. The sample consisted of sorted CD4+, CD8+, or CD8+CD57+ T cells (not recorded which) from PBMCs. This receptor was obtained from a human donor with aplastic anemia. The DNA for the CDR3 is TGTGCCAGCAGCTTAAGCGGGGGGGTCTTAGATACGCAGTATTTT. Translated, it gives CASSLSGGVLDTQYF.